This T cell receptor (beta chain) came from a study of identical twins. Study-level findings and limits: Beta out-of-frame sequences displayed a weaker excess of sharing between twins.

This clonotype came up many times. The antigen is not known. TCRdb re-derived calls from the 5' RACE reads in MiXCR, one entry per CDR3 protein. The table includes about 690,000 distinct CDR3 sequences, around 6% detected once. Germline lookup yields CDR1 SGHVS and CDR2 FQNEAQ. The CDR3 covers 18 residues. V was pared by 1 base and J by 8 bases, with 15 bases of the junction left unmatched. The sample was naive T cells sorted from blood. This TCR was sampled from a man between 18 and 35 years old in good health. The V call is TRBV7-8, the J call TRBJ2-1; 9 bases line up with TRBD1. The CDR3 region is CASSLGTGVSPYVDEQFF. The DNA for the CDR3 is TGTGCCAGCAGCTTAGGGACAGGGGTCTCCCCTTACGTCGATGAGCAGTTCTTC.